The 7 T cell receptor beta chains presented below share a single source sample, sequenced in a study of vaccination effects on CD4 cells after COVID-19. This table comes from immunoSEQ multiplex PCR, and its TCRdb copy is limited to in-frame clones, with some not included. The table has tens of thousands of clones, 68% seen once. Following culture for around 10 days, CD4+ T cells were isolated. Which antigens these TCRs recognize remains unknown. The sample here was CD4+ T cells from PBMCs cultured without peptide, taken before COVID-19 vaccination. The receptors were gathered from a human donor who received a COVID-19 vaccine.

The sample holds a few counts of this clone. The CDR3 bases are TGTGCCAGTAGTATAGATGTCCGAGACGGACTTACATATGGCTACACCTTC. Translating it yields CASSIDVRDGLTYGYTF. V usage is TRBV19 and J usage is TRBJ1-2; D is uncertain. The V gene lost 0 bases and the J gene lost 5 bases, with 19 bases spanning the gap. From germline, CDR1 is LNHDA and CDR2 SQIVND (reference sequence). The length of the CDR3 is 17 residues.

The V gene is TRBV5-1, the J gene TRBJ2-3; perhaps TRBD2 as D (6 bases). The V gene lost 1 base and the J gene lost 1 base, with 16 bases spanning the gap. The CDR3 runs to 17 residues. Per germline, CDR1 SGHRS and CDR2 YFSETQ. CDR3 DNA sequence: TGCGCCAGCAGCTTGTACCCTCGGGCGGGGCGCACAGATACGCAGTATTTT. This gives the protein CASSLYPRAGRTDTQYF. The full variable domain, in which reference TRBV5-1 and TRBJ2-3 provide the parts outside the CDR3, is KAGVTQTPRYLIKTRGQQVTLSCSPISGHRSVSWYQQTPGQGLQFLFEYFSETQRNKGNFPGRFSGRQFSNSRSEMNVSTLELGDSALYLCASSLYPRAGRTDTQYFGPGTRLTVL.

The chain employs TRBV5-6 and TRBJ2-5; perhaps TRBD1 as D (6 bases). CDR1 SGHDT and CDR2 YYEEEE come from the germline V gene. The CDR3 is 13 amino acids. V gave up 2 bases and J gave up 5 bases, with 10 bases separating them. The CDR3 DNA reads TGTGCCAGCAGCTTTAACAGGGTGGAGACCCAGTACTTC. It specifies CASSFNRVETQYF.

Only a few counts were recorded for this clone. This chain uses TRBV27 with TRBJ2-3; the match to TRBD1 covers 7 bases. V lost 4 bases to trimming and J lost 3 bases; unmatched junction nucleotides: 10. Germline loops: CDR1 MNHEY, CDR2 SMNVEV (reference sequence). This CDR3 is 16 amino acids long. CDR3 region: CASSYVGGSRTDTQYF. CDR3 nucleotides: TGTGCCAGCAGTTATGTAGGGGGCAGTAGAACAGATACGCAGTATTTT.

This chain uses TRBV27 with TRBJ2-3; tentative D call: TRBD1 (5 bases). Germline values: CDR1 MNHEY, CDR2 SMNVEV (reference sequence). The CDR3 has 14 residues. Deletions cut 4 bases from V and 2 bases from J, with 10 bases between. The CDR3 DNA is TGTGCCAGCAGTTGGGGCCCCCACACAGATACGCAGTATTTT. Protein sequence: CASSWGPHTDTQYF.

The rearrangement links TRBV25-1 to TRBJ2-3; tentatively, D is TRBD1 or TRBD2 (6 bases each). The CDR3 length is 14 residues. Per germline, CDR1 MGHDK and CDR2 SYGVNS. Trimming took 3 bases from V and 0 from J, leaving 7 bases between them. CDR3: CASSEGGSTDTQYF. CDR3 nucleotide sequence: TGTGCCAGCAGTGAGGGGGGCAGCACAGATACGCAGTATTTT.

The CDR3 DNA reads as TGTGCCAGCAGCCAAGGATTAGGGCCTGGAGGCTACACCTTC. Encoded protein: CASSQGLGPGGYTF. V usage is TRBV3-1 (or the pseudogene TRBV3-2) and J usage is TRBJ1-2; unclear D gene. Looked up from germline, CDR1 is LGHDT and CDR2 is YNNKEL (reference sequence). There are 14 residues in the CDR3. V lost 1 base, J lost 8 bases, and 14 bases lay in between.